This TCR beta chain was identified in a study of T cell responses to AZD1222 COVID-19 vaccine. Overall study results and limits: Repertoires were collected only later (after the peak T cell response had occurred). Spike-specific TCR breadth and depth grew following two AZD1222 doses.

This clone was picked up one time. The target antigen is unknown. Second-dose groups at about 4 or about 12 weeks were pooled. The CDR3 totals 16 residues. In germline, CDR1 is LNHDA, CDR2 SQIVND (reference sequence). With 3 bases removed from V and 4 bases from J, the gap between germline ends came to 18 bases. This table comes from immunoSEQ multiplex PCR, and its TCRdb copy is limited to in-frame clones, with some not included. The repertoire holds about 180,000 clones, with 80% to 90% as singletons. The genes are TRBV19 and TRBJ1-2, with a tentative D call TRBD1 (5 bases). The clonotype comes from an adult who received the AZD1222 COVID-19 vaccine. Specimen: peripheral blood, collected 28 days after the second AZD1222 dose. CDR3 amino acids: CASSMSGTKISYGYTF. The CDR3 coding sequence is TGTGCCAGTAGTATGTCCGGGACCAAGATAAGCTATGGCTACACCTTC.